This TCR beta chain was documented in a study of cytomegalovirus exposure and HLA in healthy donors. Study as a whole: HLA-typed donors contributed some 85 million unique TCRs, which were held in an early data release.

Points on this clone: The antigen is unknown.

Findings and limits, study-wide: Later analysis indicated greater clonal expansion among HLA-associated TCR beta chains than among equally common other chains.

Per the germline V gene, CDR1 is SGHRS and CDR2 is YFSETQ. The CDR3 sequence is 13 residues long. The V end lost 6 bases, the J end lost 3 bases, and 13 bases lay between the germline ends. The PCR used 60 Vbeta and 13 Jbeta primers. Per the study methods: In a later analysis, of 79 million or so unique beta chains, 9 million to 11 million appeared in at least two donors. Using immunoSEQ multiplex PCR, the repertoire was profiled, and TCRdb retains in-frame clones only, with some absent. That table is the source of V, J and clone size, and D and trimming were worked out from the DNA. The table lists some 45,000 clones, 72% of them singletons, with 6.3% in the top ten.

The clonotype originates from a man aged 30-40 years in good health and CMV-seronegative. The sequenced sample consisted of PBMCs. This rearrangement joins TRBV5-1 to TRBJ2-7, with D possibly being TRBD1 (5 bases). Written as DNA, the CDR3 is TGCGCCAGCACGATTCTTCAGGGCTACGAGCAGTACTTC. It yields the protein CASTILQGYEQYF.